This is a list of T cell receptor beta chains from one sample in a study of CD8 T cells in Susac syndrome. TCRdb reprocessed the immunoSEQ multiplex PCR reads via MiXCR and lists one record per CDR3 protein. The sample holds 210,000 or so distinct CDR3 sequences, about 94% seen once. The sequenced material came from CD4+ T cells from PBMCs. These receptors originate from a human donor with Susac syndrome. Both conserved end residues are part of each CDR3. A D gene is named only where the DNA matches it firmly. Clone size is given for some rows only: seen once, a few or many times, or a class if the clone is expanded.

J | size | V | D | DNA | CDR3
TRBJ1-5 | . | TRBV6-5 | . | TGTGCCAGCAGGGGGTCATTCGCCAATCAGCCCCAGCATTTT | CASRGSFANQPQHF
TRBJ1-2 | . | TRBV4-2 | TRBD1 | TGTGCCAGCAGCCAAGGGGGCCTGGGACAGCGAGCCTATGGCTACACCTTC | CASSQGGLGQRAYGYTF
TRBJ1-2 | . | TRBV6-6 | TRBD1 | TGTGCCAGCAGACAGACAGGGGGAGATGGCTACACCTTC | CASRQTGGDGYTF
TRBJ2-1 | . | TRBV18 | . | TGTGCCAGCTCACCAGTGGGGGGGGCCTCCAATGAGCAGTTCTTC | CASSPVGGASNEQFF
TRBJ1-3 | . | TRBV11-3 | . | TGTGCCAGCAAGCTAGGATTCTCTGGAAACACCATATATTTT | CASKLGFSGNTIYF
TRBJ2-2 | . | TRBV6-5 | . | TGTGCCAGCAGTTCCCTGGGGAAGCGGAAGAACACCGGGGAGCTGTTTTTT | CASSSLGKRKNTGELFF
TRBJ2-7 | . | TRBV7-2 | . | TGTGCCAGCAGCCCAATAGAGAAGGGCTACGAGCAGTACTTC | CASSPIEKGYEQYF
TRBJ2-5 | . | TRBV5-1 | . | TGCGCCAGCAGCCGGTCGGGAGAGACCCAGTACTTC | CASSRSGETQYF
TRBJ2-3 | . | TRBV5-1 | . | TGCGCCAGCAGCGCCGGACTTTTCCTAAGCACAGATACGCAGTATTTT | CASSAGLFLSTDTQYF
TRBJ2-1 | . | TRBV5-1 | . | TGCGCCAGCACTAAAGACACTCCCTACAATGAGCAGTTCTTC | CASTKDTPYNEQFF
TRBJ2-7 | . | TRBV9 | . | TGTGCCAGCAGCGTAGCCGACAGGGCGGGGTACGAGCAGTACTTC | CASSVADRAGYEQYF
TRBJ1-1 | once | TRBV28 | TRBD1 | TGTGCCAGCAGTTCCCCCCCAGGGGGGGGGACTGAAGCTTTCTTT | CASSSPPGGGTEAFF
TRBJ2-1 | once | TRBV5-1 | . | TGCGCCAGCAGCTTGGAGGGGGGCCTACCAGATGAGCAGTTCTTC | CASSLEGGLPDEQFF
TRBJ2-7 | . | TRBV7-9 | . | TGTGCCAGCACCCCTTGGGCGGCTAGCTCCTACGAGCAGTACTTC | CASTPWAASSYEQYF
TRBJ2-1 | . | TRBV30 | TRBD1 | TGTGCCTGGAGCTACAGGGGGCGGTGGGGTAGGGAGCAGTTCTTC | CAWSYRGRWGREQFF
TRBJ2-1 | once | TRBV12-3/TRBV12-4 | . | TGTGCCAGCAGTTTGGAAGAGTTGGGAGAGCAGTTCTTC | CASSLEELGEQFF
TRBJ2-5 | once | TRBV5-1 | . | TGCGCCAGCAGCTCAGGGCCGGGGGCCCAAGAGACCCAGTACTTC | CASSSGPGAQETQYF
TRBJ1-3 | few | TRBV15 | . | TGTGCCACCAGCGCAAGAGGGGACTCTGGAAACACCATATATTTT | CATSARGDSGNTIYF
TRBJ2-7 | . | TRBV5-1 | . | TGCGCCAGCAGCTTGGTGCCCGGGGTCGAGAACGAGCAGTACTTC | CASSLVPGVENEQYF
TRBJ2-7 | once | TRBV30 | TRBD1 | TGTGCCTGGAGGACAGGGGGCACGGGCGAGCAGTACTTC | CAWRTGGTGEQYF
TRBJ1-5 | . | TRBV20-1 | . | TGCAGTGCCCTAGGGGGGATAGGTCAGCCCCAGCATTTT | CSALGGIGQPQHF
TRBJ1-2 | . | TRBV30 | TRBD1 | TGTGCCTTCGGACAGGGCGGCTACACCTTC | CAFGQGGYTF
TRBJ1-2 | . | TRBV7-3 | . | TGTGCCAGCAGCTTAAGTGGGGAGGGAGGCTACACCTTC | CASSLSGEGGYTF
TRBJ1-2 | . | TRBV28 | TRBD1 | TGTGCCAGCAGCACCTCAGGACAGGGGAGGGGTGGCTACACCTTC | CASSTSGQGRGGYTF
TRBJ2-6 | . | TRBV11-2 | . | TGTGCCAGCAGCTCCGGGCAGGCCCTCTCTGGGGCCAACGTCCTGACTTTC | CASSSGQALSGANVLTF
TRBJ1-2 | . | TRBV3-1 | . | TGTGCCAGCAGCCAAGGATGGAGGGGAGAGTATGGCTACACCTTC | CASSQGWRGEYGYTF
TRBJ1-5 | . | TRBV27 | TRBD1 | TGTGCCAGCAGTCCACGGACAGGGAAAAGCAATCAGCCCCAGCATTTT | CASSPRTGKSNQPQHF
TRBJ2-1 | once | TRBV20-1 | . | TGCAGTGCTCCTCCAGCACCCCAGTACAATGAGCAGTTCTTC | CSAPPAPQYNEQFF